This T cell receptor beta chain emerged from a study of T cell responses to AZD1222 COVID-19 vaccine. Study background: The study pooled second doses at about 4 or about 12 weeks.

Profiled with immunoSEQ multiplex PCR; TCRdb holds only in-frame clones, not every one. In the table there are around 58,000 clones, 70% to 85% of which are singletons. Study-level findings and limits: The donor group comprised mostly white British people and more females; the analysis possibly underestimated clonal diversity. Seropositive AZD1222 recipients at baseline numbered only five to seven.

Note on this clone: Its antigen is not known.

The sequencing used peripheral blood, collected on day 0 of AZD1222 vaccination. This TCR was recovered from an adult in good health.

The CDR3: CASSFSAGGAYEQYV. The CDR3 DNA follows: TGTGCCAGCAGTTTCTCAGCGGGAGGAGCCTACGAGCAGTACGTC. The chain carries TRBV27 and TRBJ2-7; 9 bases agree with TRBD2. V shed 3 bases, J shed 2 bases, and the junction held 5 bases outside the gene matches. The CDR3 totals 15 residues. Germline CDR1 MNHEY, CDR2 SMNVEV (reference sequence).